What follows are 5 T cell receptor beta chains derived from one specimen sequenced in a study of T cells in Graves' hyperthyroidism and ophthalmopathy (dated by TCRdb to about 2019). Libraries were built with multiplex PCR. Sequencing was performed on an Illumina HiSeq 2000. TCR beta CDR3 regions were amplified from RNA transcripts. The TCR CDR3 was subjected to a first round of RT-PCR using the HTBI primer set and the Qiagen OneStep RT-PCR kit. TCRdb redid the processing of the public reads, applying fastp at Q25 and MiXCR, and retained in-frame beta chains. A single entry per CDR3 protein holds the most common genes and DNA from its merged rows. The table for this sample lists about 160,000 distinct CDR3 sequences; 8% to 9.5% of them were counted only once. The ten top clones hold around 21% of the sample. Sequencing was performed on blood. These receptors came from a woman younger than 35 with Graves' hyperthyroidism that later progressed to Graves' ophthalmopathy.

This clonotype was found many times. The chain is built from TRBV19 and TRBJ2-1, with 9 positions matching TRBD1. Germline values: CDR1 LNHDA, CDR2 SQIVND (reference sequence). The CDR3 spans 16 residues. With 3 bases clipped from V and 5 bases from J, the junction kept 8 bases outside the gene matches. This CDR3 is CASSITGGGKDNEQFF. The CDR3, as DNA: TGTGCCAGTAGTATTACAGGGGGCGGAAAGGACAATGAGCAGTTCTTC.

This clonotype was counted at least ten times. CDR3 region: CASSANPGNTEAFF. Written as DNA, the CDR3 is TGTGCCAGCAGCGCCAATCCAGGGAACACTGAAGCTTTCTTT. The V gene is TRBV9, the J gene TRBJ1-1; unclear D gene. This CDR3 has 14 residues. The V end was cut by 3 bases, the J end by 1 base, with 10 bases between. Germline V gene sequence: CDR1 SGDLS, CDR2 YYNGEE.

The chain combines TRBV5-1 with TRBJ2-5; D may be TRBD2 (6 bases). With 6 bases removed from V and 1 base from J, the gap between germline ends came to 13 bases. CDR1 and CDR2 from the germline V gene are SGHRS and YFSETQ. The CDR3 contains 14 residues. The CDR3 loop reads CASKVTGAQETQYF. In DNA form, the CDR3 reads TGCGCCAGCAAAGTCACGGGAGCCCAAGAGACCCAGTACTTC.

At least ten counts were recorded for this clonotype. V usage is TRBV20-1 and J usage is TRBJ2-3, with 10 positions matching TRBD2. Germline loops: CDR1 DFQATT, CDR2 SNEGSKA (reference sequence). The V gene end was trimmed by 7 bases and the J gene end by 1 base; junction bases not matched to a gene: 5. The CDR3 is 14 amino acids. The CDR3 spells CSGRSGGGTDTQYF. As DNA, the CDR3 is TGCAGTGGGCGGAGCGGGGGGGGCACAGATACGCAGTATTTT.

This clonotype was counted ten times or more. This chain joins TRBV12-3 or TRBV12-4 and TRBJ1-3; the D is unclear. Trimming removed 2 bases from V and 1 base from J, with 9 bases in between. This CDR3 region has 15 residues. The CDR3 DNA reads TGTGCCAGCAGTTTACGAGAACTATCTGGAAACACCATATATTTT. This gives the protein CASSLRELSGNTIYF.